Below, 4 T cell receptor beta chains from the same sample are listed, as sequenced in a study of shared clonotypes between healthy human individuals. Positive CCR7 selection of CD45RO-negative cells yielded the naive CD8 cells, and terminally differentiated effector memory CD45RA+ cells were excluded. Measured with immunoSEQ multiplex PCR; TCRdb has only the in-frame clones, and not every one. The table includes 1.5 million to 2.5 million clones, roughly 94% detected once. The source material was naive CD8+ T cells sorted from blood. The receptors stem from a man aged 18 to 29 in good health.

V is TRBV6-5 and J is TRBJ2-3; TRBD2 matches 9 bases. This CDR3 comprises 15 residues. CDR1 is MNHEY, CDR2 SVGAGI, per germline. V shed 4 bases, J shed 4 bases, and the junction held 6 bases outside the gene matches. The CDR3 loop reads CASSSWREGADTQYF. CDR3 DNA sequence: TGTGCCAGCAGTTCCTGGCGGGAGGGCGCAGATACGCAGTATTTT.

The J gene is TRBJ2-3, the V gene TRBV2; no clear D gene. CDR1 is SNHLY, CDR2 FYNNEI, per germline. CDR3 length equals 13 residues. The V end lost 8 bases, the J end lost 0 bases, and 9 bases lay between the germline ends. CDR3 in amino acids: CASAPWSTDTQYF. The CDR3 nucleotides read TGTGCCAGCGCCCCTTGGAGCACAGATACGCAGTATTTT.

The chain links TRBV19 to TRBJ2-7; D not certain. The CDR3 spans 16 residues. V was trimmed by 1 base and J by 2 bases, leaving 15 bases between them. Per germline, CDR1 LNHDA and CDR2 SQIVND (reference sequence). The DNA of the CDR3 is TGTGCCAGTAGTATAGTATCAGCCTCACCACCCTACGAGCAGTACTTC. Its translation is CASSIVSASPPYEQYF.

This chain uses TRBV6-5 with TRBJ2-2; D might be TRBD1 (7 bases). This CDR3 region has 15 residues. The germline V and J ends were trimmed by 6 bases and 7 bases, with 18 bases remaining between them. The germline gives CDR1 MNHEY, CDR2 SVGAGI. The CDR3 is CASSPSRGVGGELFF. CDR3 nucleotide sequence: TGTGCCAGCAGCCCCTCCAGGGGGGTGGGCGGGGAGCTGTTTTTT.